This T cell receptor beta chain was recovered during a study of T cell repertoires in cytomegalovirus infection. Overall study context: Both a matching HLA type and CMV infection were indicated by public TCR beta signatures.

On this clonotype itself: Its antigen is currently unknown.

General observations from the study: Clonotypes of TCR beta that were HLA-C-restricted and CMV-specific dominated the ex vivo response. Cumulative frequency of public TCR beta families picked out carriers of CMV plus the relevant HLA.

V lost 0 bases, J lost 11 bases, and 8 bases lay in between. The CDR3 extends over 13 amino acids. Germline V gene sequence: CDR1 MNHEY, CDR2 SMNVEV (reference sequence). TCRdb redid the calling of the reads with MiXCR, one entry per CDR3 protein. The sample records 150,000 to 180,000 distinct CDR3 sequences, 23% being singletons. The sequencing input was PBMCs. The source is a human donor in good health (CMV status not recorded). Some clones in this sample may be carry-over from other donors' samples. The rearrangement links TRBV27 to TRBJ1-6, with D unclear. CDR3 sequence (DNA): TGTGCCAGCAGTTTATCTTCAAGACCACCCCTCCACTTT. Translated: CASSLSSRPPLHF.